This section outlines one TCR beta chain sequence together with its context. Its antigen remains unknown. Profiled with immunoSEQ multiplex PCR; TCRdb holds only in-frame clones, not every one. The data hold around 140,000 clones, with more than 70% observed a single time. This entry belongs to a study of cytotoxic CD8 clonotypes in ibrutinib-treated CLL. Whole-study results and caveats: Public clonotypes were seen rarely and were contracted or stable on treatment.

V lost 0 bases and J 2 bases, leaving 14 bases between the germline ends. Germline V CDR1 and CDR2: LNHDA, SQIVND (reference sequence). The CDR3 is 17 amino acids. The gene calls are TRBV19 and TRBJ1-5; D remains ambiguous. The sequence derives from a human donor with chronic lymphocytic leukemia. The starting material was PBMCs, obtained after 36 months of ibrutinib treatment. Here the CDR3 reads CASSIDRRMRGNQPQHF. CDR3 DNA sequence: TGTGCCAGTAGTATAGATCGTAGGATGAGGGGCAATCAGCCCCAGCATTTT. Full variable domain (outside the CDR3, taken from reference TRBV19 and TRBJ1-5): DGGITQSPKYLFRKEGQNVTLSCEQNLNHDAMYWYRQDPGQGLRLIYYSQIVNDFQKGDIAEGYSVSREKKESFPLTVTSAQKNPTAFYLCASSIDRRMRGNQPQHFGDGTRLSIL.